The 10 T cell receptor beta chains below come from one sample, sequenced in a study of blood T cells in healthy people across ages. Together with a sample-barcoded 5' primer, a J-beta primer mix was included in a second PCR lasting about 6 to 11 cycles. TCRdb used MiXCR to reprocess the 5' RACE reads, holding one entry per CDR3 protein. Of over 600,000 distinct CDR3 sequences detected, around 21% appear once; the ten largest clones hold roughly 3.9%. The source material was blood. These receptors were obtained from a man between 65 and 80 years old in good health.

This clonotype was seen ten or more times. The CDR3: CASSRFQETQYF. The CDR3 DNA sequence: TGTGCCAGCAGCCGCTTTCAAGAGACCCAGTACTTC. The V gene is TRBV7-9, the J gene TRBJ2-5, with D unclear. This CDR3 region has 12 residues. The V end was cut by 5 bases, the J end by 2 bases, with 6 bases between. CDR1 and CDR2 from the germline V gene are SEHNR and FQNEAQ (reference sequence).

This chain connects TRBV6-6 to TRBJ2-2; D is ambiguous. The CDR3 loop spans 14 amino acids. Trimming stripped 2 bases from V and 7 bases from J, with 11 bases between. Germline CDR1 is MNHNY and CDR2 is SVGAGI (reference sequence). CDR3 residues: CASSYKVLSGELFF. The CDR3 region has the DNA TGTGCCAGCAGTTACAAGGTGTTGAGCGGGGAGCTGTTTTTT.

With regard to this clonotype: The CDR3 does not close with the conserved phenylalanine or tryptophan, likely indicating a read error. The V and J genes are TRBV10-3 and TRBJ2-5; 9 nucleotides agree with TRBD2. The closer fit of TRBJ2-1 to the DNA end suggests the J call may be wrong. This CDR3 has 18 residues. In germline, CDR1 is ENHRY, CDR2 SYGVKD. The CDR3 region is CAISADLGSGSTGNEQFS. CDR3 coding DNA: TGTGCCATCAGTGCTGATTTGGGTAGCGGGAGTACAGGGAATGAGCAGTTCTCC.

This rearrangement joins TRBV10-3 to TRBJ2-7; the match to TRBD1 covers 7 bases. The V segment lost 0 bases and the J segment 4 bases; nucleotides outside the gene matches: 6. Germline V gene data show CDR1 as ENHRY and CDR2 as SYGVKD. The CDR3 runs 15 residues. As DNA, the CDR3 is TGTGCCATCAGTGAGTCTGCAGGGGGAATATACGAGCAGTACTTC. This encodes CAISESAGGIYEQYF.

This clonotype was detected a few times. The CDR3 loop reads CASSPSASTDTQYF. The CDR3 bases are TGTGCCAGCAGCCCCAGTGCTAGCACAGATACGCAGTATTTT. The V gene is TRBV11-2, the J gene TRBJ2-3, with no clear D. The CDR3 extends over 14 amino acids. The germline V and J ends were trimmed by 5 bases and 0 bases, with 9 bases remaining between them. In germline, CDR1 is SGHAT, CDR2 FQNNGV.

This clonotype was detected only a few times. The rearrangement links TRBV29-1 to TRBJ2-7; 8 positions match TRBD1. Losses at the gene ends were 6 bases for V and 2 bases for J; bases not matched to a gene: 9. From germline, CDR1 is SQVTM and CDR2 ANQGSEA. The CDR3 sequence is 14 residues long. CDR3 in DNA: TGCAGCGTCGGGGACAGGTCGAATACCTACGAGCAGTACTTC. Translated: CSVGDRSNTYEQYF.

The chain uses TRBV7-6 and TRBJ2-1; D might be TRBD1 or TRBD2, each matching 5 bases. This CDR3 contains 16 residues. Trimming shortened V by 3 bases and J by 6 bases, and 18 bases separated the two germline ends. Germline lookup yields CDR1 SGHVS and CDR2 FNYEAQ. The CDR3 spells CASSFSGFGTRNEQFF. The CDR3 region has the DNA TGTGCCAGCAGCTTTTCGGGATTCGGGACCCGCAATGAGCAGTTCTTC.

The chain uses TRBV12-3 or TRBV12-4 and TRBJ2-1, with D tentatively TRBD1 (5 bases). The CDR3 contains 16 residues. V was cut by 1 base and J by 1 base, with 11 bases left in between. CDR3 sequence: CASSLDWGLSYNEQFF. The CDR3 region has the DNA TGTGCCAGCAGTTTAGATTGGGGCCTATCCTACAATGAGCAGTTCTTC.

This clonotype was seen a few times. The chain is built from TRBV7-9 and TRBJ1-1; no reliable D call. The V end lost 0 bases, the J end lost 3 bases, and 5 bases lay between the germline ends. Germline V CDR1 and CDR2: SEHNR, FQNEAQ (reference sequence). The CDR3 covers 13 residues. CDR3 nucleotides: TGTGCCAGCAGCTTAGCGTCAGACACTGAAGCTTTCTTT. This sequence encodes CASSLASDTEAFF.

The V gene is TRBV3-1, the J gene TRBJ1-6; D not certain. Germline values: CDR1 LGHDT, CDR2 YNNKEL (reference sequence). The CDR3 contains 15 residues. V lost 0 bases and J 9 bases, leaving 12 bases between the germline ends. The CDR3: CASSQEDSPASPLHF. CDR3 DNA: TGTGCCAGCAGCCAAGAGGATTCTCCTGCTTCACCCCTCCACTTT.